The next 27 T cell receptor beta chains were all read from a single sample in a study of blood T cell repertoires in COVID-19. Measured with immunoSEQ multiplex PCR; TCRdb has only the in-frame clones, and not every one. The sample lists 250,000 to 350,000 clones, 75% to 95% seen once, with roughly 1.1% in the top ten. Source material: PBMCs or T cells enriched from blood (not recorded which). These receptors all stem from a woman aged 25-40 years who had recovered from COVID-19.

As DNA, the CDR3 is TGTGCCAGCAGCAGGCCGGGACAGGGCTATGGCTACACCTTC. Its translation: CASSRPGQGYGYTF. The chain uses TRBV4-2 and TRBJ1-2; 9 bases align to TRBD1. V shed 5 bases, J shed 4 bases, and the junction held 5 bases outside the gene matches. The germline gives CDR1 LGHNA, CDR2 YNFKEQ. The CDR3 covers 14 residues.

V gene TRBV19 combines with J gene TRBJ1-5; 8 bases match TRBD1. Germline V gives CDR1 LNHDA, CDR2 SQIVND (reference sequence). The CDR3 covers 15 residues. V gave up 4 bases and J gave up 5 bases; unmatched junction bases: 7. The CDR3 DNA reads TGTGCCAGTAGTAGGGACAGGTGGGGGGATCAGCCCCAGCATTTT. Protein product: CASSRDRWGDQPQHF.

The J gene is TRBJ2-2, the V gene TRBV9, with 7 bases that match TRBD2. The germline V gene encodes CDR1 SGDLS and CDR2 YYNGEE. The trim removed 5 bases at V and 6 bases at J, leaving 4 bases unmatched. The CDR3 contains 13 residues. The chain's CDR3 is CASRDTSAGELFF. CDR3 nucleotide sequence: TGTGCCAGCAGAGATACTAGCGCCGGGGAGCTGTTTTTT.

The chain joins TRBV9 to TRBJ2-3; perhaps TRBD1 as D (6 bases). Germline loops: CDR1 SGDLS, CDR2 YYNGEE. V lost 0 bases and J 5 bases, leaving 10 bases between the germline ends. The CDR3 is 14 amino acids. The DNA of the CDR3 is TGTGCCAGCAGCGTAGGGCAGGGGTTAGATACGCAGTATTTT. It is translated as CASSVGQGLDTQYF.

CDR3 DNA: TGCAGCGTTGAAGCAGGAGGGAGCGACCAGCCCCAGCATTTT. This encodes CSVEAGGSDQPQHF. The rearrangement joins TRBV29-1 to TRBJ1-5, with D unclear. V shed 1 base and J shed 7 bases, with 14 bases lying between them. Germline V gives CDR1 SQVTM, CDR2 ANQGSEA. This CDR3 is 14 amino acids long.

At least ten counts were recorded for this clone. The chain joins TRBV28 to TRBJ1-3; D call uncertain. CDR3 length: 16 amino acids. Germline CDR1 reads MDHEN; CDR2 reads SYDVKM. Trimming cost V 2 bases and J 4 bases, with 15 bases left between them. The CDR3 DNA is TGTGCCAGCAGTTTAGTGTCATCGGTTGAAGGAAACACCATATATTTT. Amino acid sequence: CASSLVSSVEGNTIYF.

The chain couples TRBV7-6 to TRBJ2-5, with D maybe TRBD1 (6 bases). V was trimmed by 1 base and J by 2 bases, leaving 17 bases between them. Germline CDR1 and CDR2: SGHVS and FNYEAQ. The length of the CDR3 is 17 residues. The CDR3 DNA follows: TGTGCCAGCAGCTTAGGAGGGGGTGTCCGGACGCAAGAGACCCAGTACTTC. Amino acid sequence: CASSLGGGVRTQETQYF.

This clone has more than one count but fewer than ten. This sequence joins TRBV28 and TRBJ1-2; 7 positions agree with TRBD1. CDR1 and CDR2 (germline): MDHEN, SYDVKM. The CDR3 loop spans 14 amino acids. V lost 1 base and J lost 6; bases outside the gene matches: 5. The CDR3 region is CASSLLDRANGYTF. Written as DNA, the CDR3 is TGTGCCAGCAGTTTATTAGACAGGGCCAATGGCTACACCTTC.

This chain joins TRBV7-9 and TRBJ2-7; no clear D gene. The germline V gene encodes CDR1 SEHNR and CDR2 FQNEAQ (reference sequence). This CDR3 comprises 15 residues. Between the trimmed V and J ends, which lost 6 bases and 2 bases, there was a span of 17 bases. CDR3 sequence reads: CASSPTTPPAYEQYF. In nucleotides, the CDR3 is TGTGCCAGCAGTCCTACTACACCCCCGGCCTACGAGCAGTACTTC.

This clone turned up a few times. This chain joins TRBV2 and TRBJ1-5, with 11 bases fitting TRBD1. The J segment lost 0 bases and the V segment lost 4 bases, leaving 8 bases of the junction unmatched. The CDR3 is made up of 18 amino acids. Germline values: CDR1 SNHLY, CDR2 FYNNEI. The chain's CDR3 is CASSVRGQGAHSNQPQHF. The CDR3 DNA is TGTGCCAGCAGTGTTCGCGGACAGGGGGCACATAGCAATCAGCCCCAGCATTTT.

V is TRBV10-2 and J is TRBJ2-7, with 9 bases matching TRBD2. Per the germline V gene, CDR1 is WSHSY and CDR2 is SAAADI. The ends lost 6 bases at V and 2 bases at J; junction bases unmatched: 5. This CDR3 region has 14 residues. The CDR3 coding sequence is TGCGCCAGCAGGAGTAGCGGGAGCCCCTACGAGCAGTACTTC. It specifies CASRSSGSPYEQYF.

The V and J genes are TRBV9 and TRBJ2-1, with unresolved D. Trimming stripped 0 bases from V and 7 bases from J, with 14 bases between. Germline CDR1 is SGDLS and CDR2 is YYNGEE. CDR3 size: 15 residues. In DNA form, the CDR3 reads TGTGCCAGCAGCGTAGAGTCAGTTCATACGAATGAGCAGTTCTTC. It codes for CASSVESVHTNEQFF.

The rearrangement joins TRBV4-1 to TRBJ1-2; D is unclear. From germline, CDR1 is MGHRA and CDR2 YSYEKL. Trimming removed 0 bases at V and 4 bases at J, with 9 bases between. This CDR3 region has 14 residues. CDR3 amino acids: CASSQESGVYGYTF. In DNA form, the CDR3 reads TGCGCCAGCAGCCAAGAGTCGGGAGTCTATGGCTACACCTTC.

The J gene is TRBJ1-3, the V gene TRBV9; maybe TRBD1 (6 bases). CDR1 and CDR2 (germline): SGDLS, YYNGEE. V gave up 3 bases and J gave up 6 bases, with 16 bases separating them. The CDR3 is 15 residues long. The CDR3 here is CASSAPRGIENTIYF. The CDR3 coding sequence is TGTGCCAGCAGCGCCCCCAGGGGCATAGAAAACACCATATATTTT.

The V and J genes are TRBV4-3 and TRBJ2-1, with 10 bases aligning to TRBD2. Germline CDR1 LGHNA, CDR2 YSLEER. The V segment lost 1 base and the J segment 7 bases; nucleotides outside the gene matches: 7. The CDR3 contains 16 residues. The CDR3 DNA follows: TGCGCCAGCAGCCAAGGGGAACAGCGGGAGGGTAATGAGCAGTTCTTC. Protein: CASSQGEQREGNEQFF.

J is TRBJ1-6 and V is TRBV7-2; D is possibly TRBD1 (5 bases). The germline CDR1 and CDR2 sequences are SGHTA and FQGNSA. Trimming left V 4 bases short and J 3 bases short, with 13 bases between. CDR3 length: 16 amino acids. In nucleotides, the CDR3 is TGTGCCAGCAGCTCGGGGGGAGGGAGCTATAATTCACCCCTCCACTTT. It translates to CASSSGGGSYNSPLHF.

The V and J genes are TRBV5-5 and TRBJ2-2; D unclear. The CDR3 totals 12 residues. Germline values: CDR1 SGHKS, CDR2 YYEKEE (reference sequence). Trimming took 4 bases from V and 3 from J, leaving 4 bases between them. This CDR3 is CASSPYTGELFF. The DNA of the CDR3 is TGTGCCAGCAGCCCGTACACCGGGGAGCTGTTTTTT. Full variable domain (rest looked up from reference TRBV5-5 and TRBJ2-2): DAGVTQSPTHLIKTRGQQVTLRCSPISGHKSVSWYQQVLGQGPQFIFQYYEKEERGRGNFPDRFSARQFPNYSSELNVNALLLGDSALYLCASSPYTGELFFGEGSRLTVL.

This chain connects TRBV4-3 to TRBJ1-1, with D perhaps matching TRBD1 (5 bases). The V gene's germline CDR1 is LGHNA and CDR2 YSLEER. Trimming cost V 4 bases and J 7 bases, with 16 bases left between them. The CDR3 has 14 residues. CDR3 amino acids: CASSPQEPTGEAFF. The DNA for the CDR3 is TGCGCCAGCAGCCCACAAGAGCCTACAGGTGAAGCTTTCTTT.

The V call is TRBV7-8, the J call TRBJ2-3; 14 bases line up with TRBD2. The CDR3 has 15 amino acids. With V trimmed by 5 bases and J by 7 bases, 5 bases remained unmatched. CDR1 and CDR2 (germline): SGHVS, FQNEAQ. CDR3: CASSPGTSGSYTQYF. The CDR3 DNA reads as TGTGCCAGCAGCCCCGGGACTAGCGGGAGTTATACGCAGTATTTT.

The V gene is TRBV28, the J gene TRBJ2-5; the match to TRBD2 covers 14 bases. This CDR3 region has 17 residues. The germline gives CDR1 MDHEN, CDR2 SYDVKM. The J segment lost 2 bases and the V segment lost 2 bases, leaving 4 bases of the junction unmatched. The CDR3 sequence is CASSLGGLAGEQETQYF. The CDR3 region has the DNA TGTGCCAGCAGTTTAGGGGGACTAGCGGGGGAACAAGAGACCCAGTACTTC.

This clone occurred once. This rearrangement joins TRBV6-5 to TRBJ1-1; 12 positions match TRBD1. CDR3 length: 15 residues. CDR1 and CDR2 from the germline V gene are MNHEY and SVGAGI. With V trimmed by 6 bases and J by 4 bases, 6 bases remained unmatched. The CDR3 sequence: CASRPGQGASTEAFF. The CDR3 nucleotides are TGTGCCAGCAGGCCGGGACAGGGGGCTTCCACTGAAGCTTTCTTT.

The chain is built from TRBV7-2 and TRBJ1-6, with D perhaps matching TRBD1 (5 bases). Germline CDR1 is SGHTA and CDR2 is FQGNSA. The V end lost 8 bases, the J end lost 7 bases, and 15 bases lay between the germline ends. This CDR3 is built from 14 residues. CDR3 residues: CASQGGAKNSPLHF. The CDR3 nucleotides read TGTGCCAGCCAGGGTGGAGCCAAAAATTCACCCCTCCACTTT.

In this sample, this clone turned up a few times. The chain uses TRBV7-9 and TRBJ2-1; 9 nucleotides agree with TRBD1. The CDR3 runs to 17 residues. The ends lost 3 bases at V and 6 bases at J; junction bases unmatched: 12. Germline-derived CDR1 and CDR2 are SEHNR and FQNEAQ (reference sequence). The CDR3: CASSFLMGQGLSNEQFF. The CDR3 coding sequence is TGTGCCAGCAGCTTCCTGATGGGACAGGGACTTTCCAATGAGCAGTTCTTC.

This clone is a singleton in its sample. V usage is TRBV28 and J usage is TRBJ1-3; 7 bases align to TRBD1. The trim removed 8 bases at V and 5 bases at J, leaving 6 bases unmatched. Per the germline V gene, CDR1 is MDHEN and CDR2 is SYDVKM. There are 13 residues in the CDR3. The CDR3 loop is CASQGGGRNTIYF. In DNA, the CDR3 is TGTGCCAGCCAGGGGGGCGGACGAAACACCATATATTTT.

The rearrangement joins TRBV9 to TRBJ2-1; D perhaps matches TRBD2 (5 bases). The CDR3 has 14 residues. Germline CDR1 reads SGDLS; CDR2 reads YYNGEE. The ends were cut back, 2 bases at V and 7 bases at J, with 13 bases in the middle. The CDR3 DNA is TGTGCCAGCAGCGTGGGTGGGAGTGGAAATGAGCAGTTCTTC. Its translation is CASSVGGSGNEQFF.

This chain uses TRBV27 with TRBJ1-1; D perhaps matches TRBD1 (5 bases). Per germline, CDR1 MNHEY and CDR2 SMNVEV (reference sequence). This CDR3 region has 14 residues. Trimming stripped 5 bases from V and 4 bases from J, with 14 bases between. Written as DNA, the CDR3 is TGTGCCAGCAGTCCCCGGGGGGGTTCCACTGAAGCTTTCTTT. Protein sequence: CASSPRGGSTEAFF.

This chain joins TRBV6-2 or TRBV6-3 and TRBJ2-7; the D gene is possibly TRBD1 (6 bases). CDR3 length: 13 amino acids. Germline V CDR1 and CDR2: MNHEY, SVGEGT. V lost 6 bases and J 2 bases, leaving 11 bases between the germline ends. The CDR3 loop is CASSPGQTYEQYF. CDR3 DNA: TGTGCCAGCAGCCCAGGACAGACCTACGAGCAGTACTTC.